This T cell receptor (beta chain) comes out of a study of early stage breast cancer tumors. V shed 5 bases, J shed 0 bases, and the junction held 5 bases outside the gene matches. There are 15 residues in the CDR3. Germline CDR1 MNHEY, CDR2 SVGAGI. Assay: immunoSEQ multiplex PCR; the TCRdb copy retains only in-frame clones and omits some. The sample includes around 7,900 clones, approximately 62% seen only once; the top ten take about 6.7%. This sequence joins TRBV6-5 and TRBJ2-5; TRBD2 agrees at 8 bases. The TCR sequence derives from a person between 65 and 80 years old with breast cancer. Input material: breast tumor tissue. CDR3 nucleotides: TGTGCCAGCAGTGGACTAGCCGGATACCAAGAGACCCAGTACTTC. Translating it yields CASSGLAGYQETQYF.